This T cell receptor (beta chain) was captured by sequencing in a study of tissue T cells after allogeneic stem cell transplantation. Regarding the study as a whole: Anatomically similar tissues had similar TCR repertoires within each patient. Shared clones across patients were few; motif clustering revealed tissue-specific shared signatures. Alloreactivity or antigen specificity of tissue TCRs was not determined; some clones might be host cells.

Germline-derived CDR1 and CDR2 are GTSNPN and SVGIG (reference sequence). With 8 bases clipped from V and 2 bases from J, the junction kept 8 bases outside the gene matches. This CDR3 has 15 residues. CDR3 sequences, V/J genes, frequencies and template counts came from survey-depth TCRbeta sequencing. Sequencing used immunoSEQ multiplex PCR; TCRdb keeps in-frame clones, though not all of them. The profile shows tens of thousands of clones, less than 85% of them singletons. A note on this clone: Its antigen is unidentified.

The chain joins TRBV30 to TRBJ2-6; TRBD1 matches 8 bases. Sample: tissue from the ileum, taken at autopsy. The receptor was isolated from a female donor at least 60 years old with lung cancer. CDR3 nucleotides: TGTGCCCGTGGACAGGGAGAAGCTGGGGCCAACGTCCTGACTTTC. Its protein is CARGQGEAGANVLTF.